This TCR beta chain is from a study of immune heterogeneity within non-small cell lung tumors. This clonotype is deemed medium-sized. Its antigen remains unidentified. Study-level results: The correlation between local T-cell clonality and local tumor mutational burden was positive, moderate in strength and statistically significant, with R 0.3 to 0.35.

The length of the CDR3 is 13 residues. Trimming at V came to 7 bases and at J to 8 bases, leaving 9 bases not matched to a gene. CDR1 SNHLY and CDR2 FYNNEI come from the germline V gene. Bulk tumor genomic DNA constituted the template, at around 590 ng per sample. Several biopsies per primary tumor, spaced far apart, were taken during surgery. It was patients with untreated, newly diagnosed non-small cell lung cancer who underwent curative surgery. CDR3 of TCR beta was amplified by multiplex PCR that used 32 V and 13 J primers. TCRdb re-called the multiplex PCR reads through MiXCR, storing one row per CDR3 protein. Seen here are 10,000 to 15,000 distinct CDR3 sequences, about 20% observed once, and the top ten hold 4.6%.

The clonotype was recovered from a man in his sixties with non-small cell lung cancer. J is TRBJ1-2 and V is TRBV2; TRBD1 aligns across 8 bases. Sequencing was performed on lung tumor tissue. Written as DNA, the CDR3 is TGTGCCAGCAAATCGGACAGGGTTCGGGGCTACACCTTC. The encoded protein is CASKSDRVRGYTF.